This T cell receptor (beta chain) was identified during a study of preoperative IRX-2 immunotherapy in early breast cancer. Data came from immunoSEQ multiplex PCR; TCRdb stores just in-frame clones and leaves some out. The sample includes fewer than 25,000 clones, over 80% seen only once; the top ten take about 1%. As to treatment: preoperative locoregional IRX-2 cytokine immunotherapy. This phase Ib study tested locoregional IRX-2 cytokine immunotherapy given before surgery. This specimen consisted of lymph node tissue, obtained after IRX-2 immunotherapy. The source is a human donor with breast cancer.

The CDR3 bases are TGCGCCAGCAGTCAAGCTTCCGGGACGTTGCCCTACGAGCAGTACTTC. It translates to CASSQASGTLPYEQYF. The chain uses TRBV23-1 and TRBJ2-7; D is tentatively TRBD1 or TRBD2 (5 bases each). TRBV23-1 is flagged as an ORF with uncertain function. The CDR3 is 16 amino acids. The germline V and J ends were trimmed by 2 bases and 2 bases, with 16 bases remaining between them.